A few counts support the clone carrying this TCR beta chain. Its antigen is unknown. Each 10 ml fresh peripheral blood draw supplied the PBMCs. From RNA transcripts, TCR beta CDR3 regions were amplified. The HTBI primer set drove a first-round RT-PCR of the TCR CDR3. TCRdb reprocessed the multiplex PCR reads via MiXCR and lists one record per CDR3 protein. Of around 580,000 distinct CDR3 sequences listed, around 17% are singletons. The trim removed 3 bases at V and 7 bases at J, leaving 6 bases unmatched. Germline V CDR1 and CDR2: SGHRS, YFSETQ. This CDR3 comprises 13 residues. This sample is part of a study of T cells in Graves' hyperthyroidism and ophthalmopathy. Study-level points and caveats: The model foresaw ophthalmopathy a median 6.5 months prior to onset. Stable hyperthyroidism was separated from ophthalmopathy by a model based on 13 V-J features.

The receptor comes from a woman in her late teens or twenties with Graves' hyperthyroidism. The sequenced sample consisted of blood. The rearrangement joins TRBV5-1 to TRBJ1-1, with TRBD1 matching over 7 bases. CDR3 amino acids: CASSYQGEGEAFF. CDR3 sequence (DNA): TGCGCCAGCAGCTATCAGGGGGAGGGTGAAGCTTTCTTT.